The 29 T cell receptor beta chains listed next were all sequenced from one sample in a study of T-cell memory formation after mild COVID-19. TCRdb analysed the 5' RACE reads with MiXCR anew, one entry per CDR3 protein. The table lists 75,000 to 90,000 distinct CDR3 sequences, around 13% of them singletons. The sample was PBMCs or a T cell subset sorted from them (not recorded which). The receptors stem from an adult woman who had mild COVID-19 (a few samples of this study predate the infection). Cell type and time point are not known.

This clonotype was counted a few times. V and J are TRBV7-8 and TRBJ2-7; D may match TRBD1 or TRBD2 (5 bases each). CDR3 length: 13 residues. Per the germline V gene, CDR1 is SGHVS and CDR2 is FQNEAQ. Between the trimmed V and J ends, which lost 3 bases and 4 bases, there was a span of 10 bases. CDR3 protein: CASSFPGGYEQYF. The CDR3 DNA is TGTGCCAGCAGCTTTCCTGGGGGTTACGAGCAGTACTTC.

Concerning this clonotype: At one end, the junction sequence differs from germline, possibly due to a read error. The chain joins TRBV11-3 to TRBJ2-1; 10 bases are shared with TRBD2. CDR1 SGHNT and CDR2 YENEEA come from the germline V gene. The length of the CDR3 is 18 residues. CDR3 sequence (DNA): TGTGCCAGCAGCATAGAAGGGGCTAGCGGGAGTATGGTCAATGAGCAGTTCTTC. Its protein is CASSIEGASGSMVNEQFF.

The rearrangement joins TRBV14 to TRBJ2-1; 16 positions match TRBD2. Germline V gene lookup returns CDR1 SGHDN and CDR2 FVKESK. CDR3 length: 17 residues. V gave up 5 bases and J gave up 7 bases; unmatched junction bases: 8. Here the CDR3 DNA reads TGTGCCAGCAGCTGGGGACTAGCGGGAGGGGTCGGGAATGAGCAGTTCTTC. This encodes CASSWGLAGGVGNEQFF. Supplemented by reference TRBV14 and TRBJ2-1, the full variable domain reads EAGVTQFPSHSVIEKGQTVTLRCDPISGHDNLYWYRRVMGKEIKFLLHFVKESKQDESGMPNNRFLAERTGGTYSTLKVQPAELEDSGVYFCASSWGLAGGVGNEQFFGPGTRLTVL.

V gene TRBV12-3 or TRBV12-4 combines with J gene TRBJ2-3; D perhaps matches TRBD2 (6 bases). V lost 5 bases to trimming and J lost 4 bases, with 10 bases between them. The CDR3 is 13 amino acids. The CDR3 loop reads CASSRLGPDTQYF. The CDR3 DNA reads TGTGCCAGCAGTCGACTAGGCCCAGATACGCAGTATTTT.

This clonotype appeared once. The chain couples TRBV6-2 or TRBV6-3 to TRBJ2-7; TRBD1 agrees at 7 bases. The CDR3 contains 15 residues. Germline lookup yields CDR1 MNHEY and CDR2 SVGEGT. The V and J ends lost 3 bases and 1 base, in that order; junction bases with no gene match: 6. The CDR3 DNA is TGTGCCAGCAGTTATACCCGGGACAGTTCCTACGAGCAGTACTTC. Amino acid sequence: CASSYTRDSSYEQYF.

In this sample, this clonotype turned up a few times. This chain connects TRBV4-2 to TRBJ2-7; TRBD2 might be the D (6 bases). The CDR3 has 16 amino acids. Germline CDR1 is LGHNA and CDR2 is YNFKEQ. V dropped 1 base and J dropped 2 bases, with 15 bases sitting between them. CDR3 amino acids: CASSQGHGTVAYEQYF. CDR3 in DNA: TGTGCCAGCAGCCAAGGCCATGGGACTGTCGCCTACGAGCAGTACTTC.

In its sample, this clonotype was seen a few times. The chain carries TRBV15 and TRBJ2-1; the match to TRBD1 covers 7 bases. V lost 8 bases to trimming and J lost 5 bases; unmatched junction nucleotides: 6. The CDR3 has 13 residues. CDR1 is LNHNV, CDR2 YYDKDF, per germline (reference sequence). The CDR3 nucleotides are TGTGCCACCGAGGGGGCCGGGGACAATGAGCAGTTCTTC. This gives the protein CATEGAGDNEQFF.

Only a few counts were recorded for this clonotype. V gene TRBV9 combines with J gene TRBJ2-1, with 12 bases aligning to TRBD2. Germline lookup yields CDR1 SGDLS and CDR2 YYNGEE. The ends lost 4 bases at V and 6 bases at J; junction bases unmatched: 17. The CDR3 spans 19 residues. The CDR3 DNA follows: TGTGCCAGCAGCCTAGCCCCCTCGGGACTAGCGGGCCCCGGCAATGAGCAGTTCTTC. Translation gives CASSLAPSGLAGPGNEQFF.

The rearrangement uses TRBV29-1 and TRBJ1-3; unclear D gene. In germline, CDR1 is SQVTM, CDR2 ANQGSEA. This CDR3 region has 14 residues. Trimming shortened V by 3 bases and J by 0 bases, and 9 bases separated the two germline ends. CDR3 protein: CSVDKDFSGNTIYF. The CDR3 DNA reads TGCAGCGTTGATAAGGACTTCTCTGGAAACACCATATATTTT.

This clonotype has only one observation. The CDR3 region has the DNA TGTGCCAGCAGCTTAAGCTGGTCGGGGCTAGCGGGGGTTGTGGATGAGCAGTTCTTC. Translating gives CASSLSWSGLAGVVDEQFF. V is TRBV7-9 and J is TRBJ2-1; TRBD2 matches 10 bases. V shed 2 bases and J 8 bases; nucleotides not matched to a gene: 18. Germline V gene sequence: CDR1 SEHNR, CDR2 FQNEAQ (reference sequence). The CDR3 totals 19 residues.

This chain joins TRBV11-3 and TRBJ2-3, with TRBD2 identical over 11 bases. The CDR3 covers 17 residues. Trimming at V came to 1 base and at J to 4 bases, leaving 7 bases not matched to a gene. Germline V gives CDR1 SGHNT, CDR2 YENEEA. DNA for the CDR3: TGTGCCAGCAGCTTAGGCGTGGGACTAGCGGAAGCAGATACGCAGTATTTT. Its translation: CASSLGVGLAEADTQYF.

This clonotype was seen more than once but under ten times. V gene TRBV5-1 combines with J gene TRBJ2-1; D may be TRBD1 or TRBD2 (5 bases each). Germline CDR1 reads SGHRS; CDR2 reads YFSETQ. Deletions cut 1 base from V and 2 bases from J, with 10 bases between. CDR3 size: 15 residues. CDR3 bases: TGCGCCAGCAGCTTGCGGCAGGGACCCTACAATGAGCAGTTCTTC. Its translation: CASSLRQGPYNEQFF.

The chain uses TRBV4-1 and TRBJ2-1; D possibly corresponds to TRBD2 (6 bases). The CDR3 sequence is 16 residues long. V lost 0 bases and J lost 6, with 15 bases in between. Looked up from germline, CDR1 is MGHRA and CDR2 is YSYEKL. CDR3 protein: CASSQDRGAGGNEQFF. DNA for the CDR3: TGCGCCAGCAGCCAAGATCGCGGGGCTGGGGGCAATGAGCAGTTCTTC.

The chain uses TRBV4-3 and TRBJ2-3; D is ambiguous. The CDR3 runs to 21 residues. The germline V and J ends were trimmed by 2 bases and 4 bases, with 31 bases remaining between them. Looked up from germline, CDR1 is LGHNA and CDR2 is YSLEER. The CDR3 DNA reads TGCGCCAGCAGCCAAACCCGAAGTCCGGATTCTTACCTACGATCGTCAGATACGCAGTATTTT. It specifies CASSQTRSPDSYLRSSDTQYF.

This clonotype was seen only a few times. The chain carries TRBV12-3 or TRBV12-4 and TRBJ2-7; D is tentatively TRBD1 or TRBD2 (8 bases each). The CDR3 runs 15 residues. Trimming shortened V by 2 bases and J by 7 bases, and 18 bases separated the two germline ends. In DNA form, the CDR3 reads TGTGCCAGCAGTTTACGGGGGGGACAGGAGGAAGAGCAGTACTTC. The encoded protein is CASSLRGGQEEEQYF.

This clonotype turned up a few times. This chain connects TRBV5-1 to TRBJ2-7, with 12 bases that match TRBD2. The V and J ends lost 5 bases and 5 bases, in that order; junction bases with no gene match: 2. The germline V gene encodes CDR1 SGHRS and CDR2 YFSETQ. The CDR3 extends over 13 amino acids. CDR3 region: CASRRTSGDEQYF. CDR3 bases: TGCGCCAGCAGAAGGACTAGCGGGGACGAGCAGTACTTC.

This chain links TRBV20-1 with TRBJ1-5; no reliable D call. The V and J ends lost 2 bases and 7 bases respectively, with 12 bases between them. Germline-derived CDR1 and CDR2 are DFQATT and SNEGSKA (reference sequence). The CDR3 runs 13 residues. CDR3 sequence (DNA): TGCAGTGCTAGATATAAATCGAGGCAGCCCCAGCATTTT. It encodes CSARYKSRQPQHF.

This clonotype was counted only a few times. The rearrangement joins TRBV12-1 to TRBJ2-1; TRBD2, the table's D call, lacks a check against the DNA. TRBV12-1 is tagged as a pseudogene. This CDR3 region has 17 residues. In DNA, the CDR3 is TGTGCCAGCAGCTCCCCCCCGAGCGGGAGAGCCTACAATGAGCAGTTCTTC. Protein sequence: CASSSPPSGRAYNEQFF.

This clonotype was seen more than once but under ten times. The V call is TRBV25-1, the J call TRBJ2-1; D unclear. The CDR3 runs to 15 residues. In germline, CDR1 is MGHDK, CDR2 SYGVNS. V was cut by 1 base and J by 0 bases, with 7 bases left in between. CDR3 DNA sequence: TGTGCCAGCAGTGAATGGACGACCTCCTACAATGAGCAGTTCTTC. Translated, it gives CASSEWTTSYNEQFF.

This clonotype came up a few times. This rearrangement joins TRBV20-1 to TRBJ1-1, with D possibly matching TRBD1 (5 bases). V lost 0 bases and J 1 base, leaving 9 bases between the germline ends. CDR1 and CDR2 (germline): DFQATT, SNEGSKA (reference sequence). The CDR3 is made up of 14 amino acids. CDR3 bases: TGCAGTGCTAGAGATCTGAGGGGGAACACTGAAGCTTTCTTT. Translating it yields CSARDLRGNTEAFF.

The V gene is TRBV7-9, the J gene TRBJ2-1; 10 nucleotides match TRBD2. The CDR3 loop spans 16 amino acids. CDR1 is SEHNR, CDR2 FQNEAQ, per germline (reference sequence). Trimming took 4 bases from V and 6 from J; bases not matched to a gene: 9. The CDR3: CASSYPLAGVFNEQFF. As DNA, the CDR3 is TGTGCCAGCAGCTACCCTCTAGCGGGAGTTTTCAATGAGCAGTTCTTC.

This clonotype has only a few counts. The V call is TRBV12-3 or TRBV12-4, the J call TRBJ2-7; 8 bases align to TRBD1. The CDR3 covers 13 residues. The V segment lost 3 bases and the J segment 2 bases; nucleotides outside the gene matches: 0. Here the CDR3 DNA reads TGTGCCAGCAGTTTGGACAGGGCCTACGAGCAGTACTTC. Its translation is CASSLDRAYEQYF.

Details on this clonotype: At one boundary the junction diverges from the germline segment, which might be a read error. V gene TRBV7-9 combines with J gene TRBJ2-1; 10 positions match TRBD2. Germline values: CDR1 SEHNR, CDR2 FQNEAQ (reference sequence). This CDR3 is built from 16 residues. In nucleotides, the CDR3 is TGTGCCAGCAGCCTAGCTAGCGGGGGAACCTACAATGAGCAGTTCTTC. Translating gives CASSLASGGTYNEQFF.

CDR3 sequence: CASSESMAVWQFF. CDR3 in DNA: TGTGCCAGCAGTGAATCCATGGCCGTGTGGCAGTTCTTC. The rearrangement links TRBV25-1 to TRBJ2-1, with no clear D. The CDR3 is made up of 13 amino acids. V was pared by 1 base and J by 12 bases, with 13 bases between. The germline V gene has CDR1 MGHDK and CDR2 SYGVNS.

V gene TRBV30 combines with J gene TRBJ2-3, with 8 positions matching TRBD2. The CDR3 consists of 14 residues. The ends lost 4 bases at V and 4 bases at J; junction bases unmatched: 7. The germline V gene encodes CDR1 GTSNPN and CDR2 SVGIG (reference sequence). The CDR3: CAWKAGGDADTQYF. In DNA, the CDR3 is TGTGCCTGGAAGGCGGGAGGAGATGCAGATACGCAGTATTTT. Full variable domain (missing parts from reference TRBV30 and TRBJ2-3): SQTIHQWPATLVQPVGSPLSLECTVEGTSNPNLYWYRQAAGRGLQLLFYSVGIGQISSEVPQNLSASRPQDRQFILSSKKLLLSDSGFYLCAWKAGGDADTQYFGPGTRLTVL.

This clonotype has more than one count but fewer than ten. This chain joins TRBV9 and TRBJ2-5; D may correspond to TRBD1 or TRBD2 (5 bases each). The CDR3 runs 14 residues. Germline V lookup: CDR1 SGDLS, CDR2 YYNGEE. V gave up 4 bases and J gave up 8 bases, with 18 bases separating them. The CDR3 sequence is CASSSRGGPRTQYF. The CDR3 coding sequence is TGTGCCAGCAGCTCCCGGGGCGGACCCCGAACCCAGTACTTC.

This clonotype was observed many times. V is TRBV7-9 and J is TRBJ2-7; possibly TRBD1 for D (5 bases). CDR1 SEHNR and CDR2 FQNEAQ come from the germline V gene (reference sequence). This CDR3 has 13 amino acids. The V and J ends lost 1 base and 4 bases respectively, with 8 bases between them. CDR3 amino acids: CASSLGQRYEQYF. The CDR3 DNA reads as TGTGCCAGCAGCTTAGGACAGAGGTACGAGCAGTACTTC.

The chain is built from TRBV4-3 and TRBJ1-4; D ambiguous. Germline CDR1 reads LGHNA; CDR2 reads YSLEER. This CDR3 contains 15 residues. Trimming left V 0 bases short and J 0 bases short, with 5 bases between. The CDR3 DNA reads TGCGCCAGCAGCCAAGATCCAGCAACTAATGAAAAACTGTTTTTT. The encoded protein is CASSQDPATNEKLFF.

The sample holds a few counts of this clonotype. This chain connects TRBV12-3 or TRBV12-4 to TRBJ2-7, with 9 bases fitting TRBD2. This CDR3 region has 15 residues. Germline trimming cut 4 bases from V and 0 bases from J; bases unmatched to any gene: 4. The CDR3 DNA sequence: TGTGCCAGCAGTTCAACTAGCGGGTTCTCCTACGAGCAGTACTTC. Protein product: CASSSTSGFSYEQYF.